The present TCR beta chain was sequenced within a study of T cells in Graves' hyperthyroidism and ophthalmopathy. Each person with ophthalmopathy scored at least 3 on the Clinical Activity Score, reached NOSPECS grade 4 or higher, and had been ill under 3 months. Amplified regions were TCR beta CDR3 sequences from RNA transcripts. A first-round RT-PCR of the TCR CDR3 used the HTBI primer set. Each CDR3 protein is one row after TCRdb ran MiXCR on the multiplex PCR reads. The sample contains hundreds of thousands of distinct CDR3 sequences, about 14% of which appear only once. This clonotype was seen repeatedly, ten times or more. Its target is unknown. Germline loops: CDR1 SGHVS, CDR2 FQNEAQ. This CDR3 has 17 residues. Between the trimmed V and J ends, which lost 1 base and 8 bases, there was a span of 23 bases. Notes on the study in general: Ophthalmopathy onset followed model prediction by a median approximately six months.

The J gene is TRBJ1-1, the V gene TRBV7-8; a weak D match, TRBD1 (5 bases). This TCR was sampled from a woman in her 50s with Graves' ophthalmopathy. The specimen was blood. As DNA, the CDR3 is TGTGCCAGCAGCTTAGTATTGTTCGGGCAGGGACGTAGCGAAGCTTTCTTT. Translated: CASSLVLFGQGRSEAFF.